The source of this T cell receptor beta chain is a study of blood T cell repertoires in COVID-19. This CDR3 is built from 15 residues. V dropped 2 bases and J dropped 8; count of bases not matched to a gene: 8. From germline, CDR1 is SGHTA and CDR2 FQGNSA. As processed by the authors: Using reference gene primer amplification, nucleated cell counts were estimated. Method: immunoSEQ multiplex PCR; TCRdb's copy keeps in-frame clones and lacks some. The D gene and trimming were derived from the DNA, and the V and J assignments and clone size from that table. The data hold about 240,000 clones, with 86% observed a single time.

Sequencing was carried out using peripheral blood. The rearrangement joins TRBV7-2 to TRBJ2-1; 8 nucleotides line up with TRBD1. The sequence was obtained from a man aged 55 to 69 with acute or convalescent COVID-19. The CDR3 DNA reads TGTGCCAGCAGCTTACTGGGACAGGCGGTACATGAGCAGTTCTTC. It yields the protein CASSLLGQAVHEQFF.